This is a list of T cell receptor beta chains from one sample in a study of shared clonotypes between healthy human individuals. Sequenced by immunoSEQ multiplex PCR; TCRdb stores in-frame clones only, minus some. The data show 950,000 to 1,300,000 clones, with about 70% seen just once and 1.5% held by the top ten. What was sequenced was memory CD4+ T cells sorted from blood. The receptor set was obtained from a man aged 18-30 years in good health. Both conserved end residues are part of each CDR3. A D gene is named only where the DNA matches it firmly. Clone size is given for some rows only: seen once, a few or many times, or a class if the clone is expanded.

TRBJ1-2 . once TRBV9 CASSVSDAGPYGYTF
TRBJ2-7 TRBD2 . TRBV2 CASRASGIGEQYF
TRBJ2-7 . . TRBV4-1 CASSQGRARGRYEQYF
TRBJ2-1 TRBD2 . TRBV6-4 CASSRTSGSDEQFF
TRBJ1-1 . . TRBV27 CASSRRQSDTEAFF
TRBJ2-5 . . TRBV15 CATSRDSGPGPRGETQYF
TRBJ2-2 . . TRBV6-1 CASSGLDGELFF
TRBJ2-1 TRBD2 . TRBV15 CATSRDGTSGPLALNEQFF
TRBJ1-2 . . TRBV19 CASSINKLNGYTF
TRBJ2-5 TRBD2 . TRBV10-2 CASRAAGGHQETQYF
TRBJ2-7 TRBD2 . TRBV10-2 CASSEWAPSGRRYEQYF
TRBJ1-2 . . TRBV28 CASTLTRAQGYTF
TRBJ2-2 . . TRBV7-3 CASSSRDLGTGELFF
TRBJ2-4 . . TRBV29-1 CSAQGGENIQYF
TRBJ2-1 . . TRBV5-1 CASSSENNEQFF
TRBJ2-7 . . TRBV19 CASKADNMISYEQYF
TRBJ2-7 . . TRBV30 CAWSGSGAYEQYF
TRBJ2-7 TRBD2 few TRBV18 CASSPRASGTYEQYF
TRBJ2-3 . . TRBV6-1 CASPGQTTADTQYF
TRBJ2-5 TRBD2 . TRBV7-2 CASSLGGLAGTQYF
TRBJ2-5 . . TRBV18 CASSPVGGPQETQYF
TRBJ2-1 . . TRBV27 CASFTERLQNNEQFF
TRBJ2-3 TRBD1 . TRBV19 CASSSSSYRGQSTDTQYF
TRBJ2-2 . . TRBV7-9 CASSSRPGTPNTGELFF
TRBJ1-6 . . TRBV6-1 CASSEQGSNSPLHF
TRBJ2-7 . . TRBV7-2 CASRQNFGSYEQYF
TRBJ2-3 . . TRBV5-1 CASSLDGASTDTQYF
TRBJ1-2 . once TRBV29-1 CSVEEGVYGYTF
TRBJ1-2 . few TRBV2 CASSETNRQGSYTF
TRBJ2-5 . . TRBV10-2 CASSDYDFGWEQYF
TRBJ1-3 . few TRBV29-1 CSVETGTNTIYF
TRBJ2-1 . few TRBV7-2 CASSSSGYNEQFF
TRBJ1-6 . few TRBV5-1 CASSLEQSSYNSPLHF
TRBJ1-5 TRBD1 . TRBV6-1 CASSETGGYQPQHF
TRBJ2-3 TRBD1 . TRBV15 CATSRGTGGNTDTQYF
TRBJ2-5 . once TRBV7-7 CASSLRGGARVWQETQYF
TRBJ1-4 . . TRBV30 CAWSAQANEKLFF
TRBJ2-2 TRBD2 . TRBV7-8 CASSLAGGWTGELFF
TRBJ2-5 . . TRBV9 CASSVHVGETQYF
TRBJ1-2 . few TRBV18 CASSPPQGLGYGYTF
TRBJ2-1 TRBD2 few TRBV27 CASSPSGIAGRRSNEQFF
TRBJ2-1 . . TRBV4-3 CASSYYNEQFF
TRBJ2-7 . . TRBV4-3 CASSQTWAAWDEQYF
TRBJ2-3 . . TRBV28 CASSLLKDTQYF
TRBJ2-1 . . TRBV6-4 CASSDSNSINEQFF
TRBJ1-1 TRBD1 . TRBV7-9 CASSLEEAWTGTTEAFF
TRBJ2-6 . . TRBV2 CASSEGGQGANVLTF
TRBJ2-6 TRBD1 . TRBV14 CASSQARGLSGANVLTF
TRBJ2-5 . . TRBV5-1 CASSLERGRVETQYF
TRBJ2-7 . . TRBV18 CASSPPVGTHSYEQYF
TRBJ2-2 TRBD1 . TRBV2 CASRGGRELFF